Detailed here is one TCR beta chain. This sample was included in a study of PD-L1 blockade in urothelial cancer. Study summary: When patients started atezolizumab in the mid-2010s, it was given at 1,200 mg intravenously every 3 weeks. Once treatment had started, blood was analyzed at 3 weeks (second dose) and again at 6 weeks.

Noted time point: peripheral blood 6 weeks after treatment start. Patients in the study were battling locally advanced or metastatic urothelial carcinoma. Per the germline V gene, CDR1 is MGHRA and CDR2 is YSYEKL. The CDR3 has 15 residues. The ends lost 4 bases at V and 1 base at J; junction bases unmatched: 5. The method was immunoSEQ multiplex PCR; TCRdb's version includes in-frame clones alone and lacks a portion of them. The sample lists about 110,000 clones; approximately 89% were seen once. This specimen consisted of PBMCs, obtained around atezolizumab (anti-PD-L1) treatment. This TCR was sampled from a man in his sixties with urothelial cancer. The chain uses TRBV4-1 and TRBJ2-3; 7 nucleotides line up with TRBD1. DNA for the CDR3: TGCGCCAGCAGCCCGGGACAGCAAGGCACAGATACGCAGTATTTT. Its protein is CASSPGQQGTDTQYF.